Shown below are 22 T cell receptor beta chains from a single sample sequenced in a study of T-cell reconstitution after alpha-beta-depleted transplantation in children. Preparation of the TCRbeta library involved a method that used unique molecular identifiers. In TCRdb, the PCR reads were re-called with MiXCR into one record per CDR3 protein. This table holds fewer than 550,000 distinct CDR3 sequences, around 10% found once. Sequences were derived from PBMCs, mostly from graft donor cells, sampled 180 days after TCRalphabeta/CD19-depleted stem cell transplant. Receptor source: a female patient aged 2-10 years who had a stem cell transplant for aplastic anemia, so the T cells may come from the graft donor.

The CDR3 spells CASSIAAGGDEQYF. Here the CDR3 DNA reads TGTGCCAGTAGTATCGCGGCGGGGGGAGACGAGCAGTACTTC. The V and J genes are TRBV19 and TRBJ2-7; 8 bases are shared with TRBD2. The J segment lost 5 bases and the V segment lost 3 bases, leaving 6 bases of the junction unmatched. CDR3 length: 14 amino acids. The germline V gene encodes CDR1 LNHDA and CDR2 SQIVND (reference sequence).

Only a few counts were recorded for this clonotype. V is TRBV4-3 and J is TRBJ2-1, with 9 bases identical to TRBD2. The CDR3 extends over 20 amino acids. Germline V gene data show CDR1 as LGHNA and CDR2 as YSLEER. With V trimmed by 0 bases and J by 6 bases, 18 bases remained unmatched. DNA for the CDR3: TGCGCCAGCAGCCAAGAGTGGCACGGGACTAGCTCAAGTTGGGGCAATGAGCAGTTCTTC. Amino acids: CASSQEWHGTSSSWGNEQFF.

The chain is built from TRBV2 and TRBJ2-2, with a possible D match to TRBD2 (5 bases). V gave up 7 bases and J gave up 5 bases, with 20 bases separating them. Germline CDR1 SNHLY, CDR2 FYNNEI. The CDR3 has 16 amino acids. CDR3 nucleotides: TGTGCCAGCAAGAGGGATGGATCTCTAGGGACCGGGGAGCTGTTTTTT. Encoded protein: CASKRDGSLGTGELFF.

This clonotype was counted only a few times. The V and J genes are TRBV29-1 and TRBJ2-7; 13 bases fit TRBD2. The germline V gene has CDR1 SQVTM and CDR2 ANQGSEA. CDR3 size: 14 residues. CDR3 nucleotide sequence: TGCAGTCAACCGGGACTAGCGGGATCCTACGAGCAGTACGTC. This encodes CSQPGLAGSYEQYV.

This chain connects TRBV5-4 to TRBJ2-5; 8 bases align to TRBD2. J gave up 3 bases and V 2 bases, and 6 bases lay outside the gene matches. CDR1 SGHNT and CDR2 YYREEE come from the germline V gene (reference sequence). The CDR3 extends over 15 amino acids. The CDR3 sequence: CASSLGGLEKETQYF. DNA for the CDR3: TGTGCCAGCAGCTTAGGGGGACTAGAGAAAGAGACCCAGTACTTC.

This clonotype was seen many times. The V call is TRBV20-1, the J call TRBJ1-2; D gene uncertain. The CDR3 has 14 amino acids. V shed 0 bases and J shed 0 bases, with 8 bases lying between them. The germline V gene encodes CDR1 DFQATT and CDR2 SNEGSKA (reference sequence). The CDR3 here is CSARDRRANYGYTF. As DNA, the CDR3 is TGCAGTGCTAGAGATCGCAGAGCTAACTATGGCTACACCTTC.

This clonotype was observed many times. The chain has TRBV29-1 and TRBJ2-5; D might be TRBD1 (5 bases). The germline V gene has CDR1 SQVTM and CDR2 ANQGSEA. This CDR3 contains 11 residues. The V end was cut by 6 bases, the J end by 4 bases, with 9 bases between. This chain's CDR3 is CSVGRGETQYF. In DNA form, the CDR3 reads TGCAGCGTGGGGCGCGGAGAGACCCAGTACTTC.

This clonotype was observed a few times. The rearrangement uses TRBV28 and TRBJ2-7; no firm D call. This CDR3 has 15 amino acids. Trimming stripped 5 bases from V and 1 base from J, with 15 bases between. In germline, CDR1 is MDHEN, CDR2 SYDVKM. In DNA form, the CDR3 reads TGTGCCAGCAGTACCACCGGGCTTCAATCCTACGAGCAGTACTTC. Amino acid sequence: CASSTTGLQSYEQYF.

This clonotype came up a few times. The chain recombines TRBV5-1 with TRBJ2-1, with D perhaps matching TRBD2 (6 bases). Germline-derived CDR1 and CDR2 are SGHRS and YFSETQ. Trimming shortened V by 4 bases and J by 1 base, and 15 bases separated the two germline ends. The CDR3 is 16 amino acids. The CDR3 spells CASSPGTEGSYNEQFF. In DNA, the CDR3 is TGCGCCAGCAGCCCCGGGACTGAGGGGTCCTACAATGAGCAGTTCTTC.

This clonotype was seen more than once but under ten times. The junction shows a germline mismatch at one end, possibly a read error. The chain recombines TRBV28 with TRBJ2-2; no clear D gene. This CDR3 region has 13 residues. Germline V lookup: CDR1 MDHEN, CDR2 SYDVKM. The CDR3 nucleotides are TGCGCCAGCAGTTTACTTATTCCCGGGGAGCTGTTTTTT. This codes for CASSLLIPGELFF.

In this sample, this clonotype turned up once. This chain uses TRBV5-1 with TRBJ2-5; possibly TRBD1 for D (7 bases). Germline V gene data show CDR1 as SGHRS and CDR2 as YFSETQ. The V end lost 4 bases, the J end lost 3 bases, and 13 bases lay between the germline ends. The CDR3 spans 14 residues. The chain's CDR3 is CASSQGGGKETQYF. The CDR3 DNA follows: TGCGCCAGCAGCCAGGGGGGAGGCAAAGAGACCCAGTACTTC. The full variable domain, with the rest looked up from reference TRBV5-1 and TRBJ2-5, is KAGVTQTPRYLIKTRGQQVTLSCSPISGHRSVSWYQQTPGQGLQFLFEYFSETQRNKGNFPGRFSGRQFSNSRSEMNVSTLELGDSALYLCASSQGGGKETQYFGPGTRLLVL.

This clonotype has only a few counts. This sequence joins TRBV12-3 or TRBV12-4 and TRBJ2-2; D is unclear. The CDR3 extends over 14 amino acids. The V end was cut by 4 bases, the J end by 6 bases, with 12 bases between. In nucleotides, the CDR3 is TGTGCCAGCAGTTCTGTATCTTTCGCCGGGGAGCTGTTTTTT. The encoded protein is CASSSVSFAGELFF.

This clonotype appeared a few times. This rearrangement joins TRBV5-1 to TRBJ2-5, with D perhaps being TRBD1 or TRBD2 (5 bases each). Germline CDR1 is SGHRS and CDR2 is YFSETQ. The CDR3 sequence is 16 residues long. Trimming left V 4 bases short and J 7 bases short, with 23 bases between. The CDR3 DNA reads as TGCGCCAGCAGCCGCGACCCCTCGGGACGGTTTGCGACCCAGTACTTC. Protein sequence: CASSRDPSGRFATQYF. Using reference TRBV5-1 and TRBJ2-5 for the parts outside the CDR3, the full variable domain is KAGVTQTPRYLIKTRGQQVTLSCSPISGHRSVSWYQQTPGQGLQFLFEYFSETQRNKGNFPGRFSGRQFSNSRSEMNVSTLELGDSALYLCASSRDPSGRFATQYFGPGTRLLVL.

This clonotype has more than one count but fewer than ten. The genes are TRBV6-1 and TRBJ2-3; perhaps TRBD2 as D (5 bases). In germline, CDR1 is MNHNS, CDR2 SASEGT. Trimming stripped 6 bases from V and 6 bases from J, with 13 bases between. The CDR3 sequence is 13 residues long. CDR3 in DNA: TGTGCCAGCAGCTGGGAGAGGCGGGATACGCAGTATTTT. Encoded protein: CASSWERRDTQYF.

The chain links TRBV13 to TRBJ2-3; 8 bases align to TRBD2. This CDR3 has 16 residues. Germline CDR1 is PRHDT and CDR2 is FYEKMQ (reference sequence). The V segment lost 0 bases and the J segment 5 bases; nucleotides outside the gene matches: 7. The CDR3: CASSLGAGETLDTQYF. CDR3 coding DNA: TGTGCCAGCAGCTTAGGAGCGGGAGAGACCCTAGATACGCAGTATTTT.

In this sample, this clonotype turned up many times. V is TRBV7-2 and J is TRBJ2-6; TRBD1 or TRBD2 may be the D gene (6 bases each). CDR1 is SGHTA, CDR2 FQGNSA, per germline. V lost 1 base, J lost 4 bases, and 8 bases lay in between. The CDR3 covers 15 residues. CDR3 loop: CASSLGGAGANVLTF. The CDR3 DNA reads as TGTGCCAGCAGCTTAGGGGGGGCCGGGGCCAACGTCCTGACTTTC.

J is TRBJ2-2 and V is TRBV15, with D perhaps assigned TRBD1 or TRBD2 (5 bases each). CDR3 length: 16 residues. CDR1 and CDR2 from the germline V gene are LNHNV and YYDKDF (reference sequence). Trimming stripped 5 bases from V and 1 base from J, with 14 bases between. This CDR3 is CATSETAAGNTGELFF. The CDR3, as DNA: TGTGCCACCAGCGAGACAGCGGCGGGGAACACCGGGGAGCTGTTTTTT.

This sequence joins TRBV20-1 and TRBJ1-3; tentative D call: TRBD1 (6 bases). Trimming stripped 3 bases from V and 2 bases from J, with 11 bases between. The germline V gene has CDR1 DFQATT and CDR2 SNEGSKA (reference sequence). This CDR3 is built from 14 residues. The CDR3 sequence is CSASQGYTGNTIYF. CDR3 coding DNA: TGCAGTGCTAGTCAGGGGTACACTGGAAACACCATATATTTT.

This clonotype was recorded many times. The chain links TRBV29-1 to TRBJ2-1; possibly TRBD2 for D (6 bases). From germline, CDR1 is SQVTM and CDR2 ANQGSEA. The CDR3 totals 14 residues. Trimming cost V 6 bases and J 3 bases, with 15 bases left between them. The CDR3 nucleotides are TGCAGCGTACCTCTGGCGGGGATCTACAATGAGCAGTTCTTC. This sequence encodes CSVPLAGIYNEQFF.

At least ten counts were recorded for this clonotype. The V gene is TRBV20-1, the J gene TRBJ2-3; TRBD2 aligns across 10 bases. CDR3 length: 15 amino acids. CDR1 DFQATT and CDR2 SNEGSKA come from the germline V gene (reference sequence). Germline trimming cut 5 bases from V and 4 bases from J; bases unmatched to any gene: 9. CDR3 nucleotide sequence: TGCAGTGCTGGGGCACCTAGCGGGAGCCCAGATACGCAGTATTTT. Translation: CSAGAPSGSPDTQYF.

This clonotype has just a few counts. The V gene is TRBV5-1, the J gene TRBJ2-5; D is perhaps TRBD2 (5 bases). There are 15 residues in the CDR3. From germline, CDR1 is SGHRS and CDR2 YFSETQ. V shed 2 bases and J shed 3 bases, with 14 bases lying between them. Written as DNA, the CDR3 is TGCGCCAGCAGCTTAGGTAGGGAGAGAGAAGAGACCCAGTACTTC. Its translation is CASSLGREREETQYF.

This clonotype was recorded at least ten times. The V gene is TRBV12-3 or TRBV12-4, the J gene TRBJ2-2; 9 bases agree with TRBD1. V gave up 7 bases and J gave up 4 bases; unmatched junction bases: 10. The CDR3 covers 16 residues. CDR3 sequence: CASTHLGQGITGELFF. CDR3 in DNA: TGTGCCAGCACCCATCTGGGACAGGGTATCACCGGGGAGCTGTTTTTT.